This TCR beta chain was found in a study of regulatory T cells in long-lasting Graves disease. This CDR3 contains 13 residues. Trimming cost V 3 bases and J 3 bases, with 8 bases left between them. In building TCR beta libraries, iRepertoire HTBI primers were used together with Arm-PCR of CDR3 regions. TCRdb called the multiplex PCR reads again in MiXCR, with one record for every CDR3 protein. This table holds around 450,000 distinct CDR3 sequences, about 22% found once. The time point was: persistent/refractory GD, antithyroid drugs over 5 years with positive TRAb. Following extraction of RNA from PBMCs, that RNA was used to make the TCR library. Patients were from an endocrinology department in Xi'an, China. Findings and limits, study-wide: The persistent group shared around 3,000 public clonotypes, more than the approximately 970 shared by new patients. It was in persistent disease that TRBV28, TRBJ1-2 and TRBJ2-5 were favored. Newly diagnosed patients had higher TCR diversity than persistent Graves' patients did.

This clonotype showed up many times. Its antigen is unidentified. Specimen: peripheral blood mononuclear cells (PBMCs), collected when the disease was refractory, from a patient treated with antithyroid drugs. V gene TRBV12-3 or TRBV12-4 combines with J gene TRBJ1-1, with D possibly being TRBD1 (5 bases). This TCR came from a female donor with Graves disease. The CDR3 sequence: CASSFGRDTEAFF. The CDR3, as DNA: TGTGCCAGCAGTTTCGGCAGGGACACTGAAGCTTTCTTT.